This paragraph reports one TCR beta chain. The data were taken from a study of blood T cell repertoires in COVID-19. Study as a whole: Samples of COVID-19 (acute and convalescent) were obtained from the United States, Italy and Spain. Nucleic acid was either cDNA or gDNA, and it came from T cells, B-cell-depleted T cells, or PBMCs.

Study processing details: How many nucleated cells were present was estimated from reference gene primer amplification. TCRdb's copy holds only in-frame clones and misses some; the assay was immunoSEQ multiplex PCR. That table gives V, J and clone size, and the DNA gave D and trimming. The table records approximately 51,000 clones, about nine tenths of them present only once. The CDR3 covers 15 residues. Germline V lookup: CDR1 SGHTS, CDR2 YDEGEE. With 0 bases removed from V and 6 bases from J, the gap between germline ends came to 15 bases. The clonotype originates from a man aged 45-65 years with active COVID-19. The sequenced sample was peripheral blood. V gene TRBV5-8 combines with J gene TRBJ1-2; D is unresolved. CDR3 DNA sequence: TGTGCCAGCAGCTTGGGGGTCCGGGAGGGCCATGGCTACACCTTC. Protein: CASSLGVREGHGYTF. Looking up the rest from reference TRBV5-8 and TRBJ1-2 gives the full variable domain: EAGVTQSPTHLIKTRGQQATLRCSPISGHTSVYWYQQALGLGLQFLLWYDEGEERNRGNFPPRFSGRQFPNYSSELNVNALELEDSALYLCASSLGVREGHGYTFGSGTRLTVV.